The source of this TCR beta chain is a study of blood T cell repertoires in COVID-19. For the study at large: Samples of COVID-19 (acute and convalescent) were obtained from the United States, Italy and Spain. The cDNA or gDNA used as material had been derived from T cells, B-cell-depleted T cells, or PBMCs.

Patients from Seattle were sampled longitudinally, starting during active infection. Deletions cut 0 bases from V and 1 base from J, with 15 bases between. Germline CDR1 reads LGHNA; CDR2 reads YNFKEQ. The CDR3 has 17 amino acids. In the original processing: From reference gene primer amplification, estimates of nucleated cell counts were derived. Sequenced by immunoSEQ multiplex PCR; TCRdb stores in-frame clones only, minus some. That table furnishes V, J and clone size, whereas the DNA furnished D and trimming. The table shows about 130,000 clones, with roughly nine tenths occurring only once. The clonotype was recovered from a woman in her 70s with COVID-19, enrolled during active disease. This chain links TRBV4-2 with TRBJ1-1, with D perhaps TRBD1 (5 bases). Source material: peripheral blood. The CDR3 sequence is CASSQELSTGWNTEAFF. CDR3 DNA sequence: TGTGCCAGCAGCCAAGAACTTAGCACAGGATGGAACACTGAAGCTTTCTTT.